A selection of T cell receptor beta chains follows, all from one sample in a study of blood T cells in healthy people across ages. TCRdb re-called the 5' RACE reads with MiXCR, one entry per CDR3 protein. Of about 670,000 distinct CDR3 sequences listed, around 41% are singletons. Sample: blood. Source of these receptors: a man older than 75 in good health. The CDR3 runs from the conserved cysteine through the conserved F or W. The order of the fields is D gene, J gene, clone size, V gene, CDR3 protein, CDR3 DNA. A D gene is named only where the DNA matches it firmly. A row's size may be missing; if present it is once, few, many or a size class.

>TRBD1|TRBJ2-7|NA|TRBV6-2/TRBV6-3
CATRPQGQGSYEQYF
TGTGCCACCCGGCCCCAGGGACAGGGGTCCTACGAGCAGTACTTC
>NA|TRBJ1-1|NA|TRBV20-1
CSARDRKVGAFF
TGCAGTGCTAGAGATCGAAAGGTTGGGGCTTTCTTT
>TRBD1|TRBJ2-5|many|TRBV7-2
CASSTDRGETQYF
TGTGCCAGCAGTACCGACAGGGGAGAGACCCAGTACTTC
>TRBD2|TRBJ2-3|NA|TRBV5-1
CASSLGTSGSADMQYF
TGCGCCAGCAGCTTGGGCACTAGCGGATCCGCAGATATGCAGTATTTT
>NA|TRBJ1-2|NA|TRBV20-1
CSARGTLDTNWGYTF
TGCAGTGCTAGAGGAACCCTGGACACAAACTGGGGCTACACCTTC
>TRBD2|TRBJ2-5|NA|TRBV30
CAWSSDGTSVETQYF
TGTGCCTGGAGCTCCGACGGGACTAGCGTTGAGACCCAGTACTTC
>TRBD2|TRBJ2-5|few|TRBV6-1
CASRQRAGEETQYF
TGTGCCAGCAGACAACGAGCGGGAGAAGAGACCCAGTACTTC
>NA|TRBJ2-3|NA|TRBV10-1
CASSRDGTNTDTQYF
TGCGCCAGCAGCCGTGACGGGACGAACACAGATACGCAGTATTTT
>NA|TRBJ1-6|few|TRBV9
CASSLDGSLDSPLHF
TGTGCCAGCAGCCTCGACGGCAGCCTTGATTCACCCCTCCACTTT
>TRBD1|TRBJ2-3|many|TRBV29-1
CSVSSGTGTNTDTQYF
TGCAGCGTTTCTTCCGGGACAGGGACTAACACAGATACGCAGTATTTT
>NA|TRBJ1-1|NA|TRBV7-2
CASIWTMNTEAFF
TGTGCCAGCATCTGGACTATGAACACTGAAGCTTTCTTT
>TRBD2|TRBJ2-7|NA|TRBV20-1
CSASPGTSGDSYEQYF
TGCAGTGCTAGCCCCGGGACTAGCGGGGATTCCTACGAGCAGTACTTC
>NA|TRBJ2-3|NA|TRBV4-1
CASSQPVPADTQYF
TGCGCCAGCAGCCAGCCCGTCCCTGCAGATACGCAGTATTTT
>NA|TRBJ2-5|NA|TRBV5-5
CASSRGSGWQETQYF
TGTGCCAGCAGCCGGGGCTCCGGGTGGCAAGAGACCCAGTACTTC